The sequence of this T cell receptor beta chain was determined in a study of cytomegalovirus exposure and HLA in healthy donors. Study context: Drawn from HLA-typed donors, 80 million to 100 million unique TCRs were held in an early data release. Of 300 to 500 genotyped donors, more than 75% grouped in the Caucasian-associated ancestry cluster.

On this clone: Its matching antigen is unknown.

V lost 3 bases to trimming and J lost 3 bases, with 19 bases between them. The CDR3 spans 16 residues. CDR1 is SGHRS and CDR2 is YFSETQ in the germline V gene. Overall study findings and caveats: Later, an analysis found that common viral pathogens appeared to be linked with several of the most significant clusters. More clonal expansion characterized HLA-associated TCR beta chains than equally common others in a later analysis.

PCR used 60 Vbeta primers and 13 Jbeta primers. The repertoire was sequenced with immunoSEQ multiplex PCR; TCRdb's copy has only in-frame clones and lacks some. The repertoire holds roughly 150,000 clones, with approximately 85% as singletons. The origin of this receptor is a man aged 25 to 40 in good health and CMV-seropositive. The chain has TRBV5-1 and TRBJ2-7, with a tentative D call TRBD1 (6 bases). Sequencing input: PBMCs. As DNA, the CDR3 is TGCGCCAGCAGCTCGTTATCACACAGGGACCGCTACGAGCAGTACTTC. Translating it yields CASSSLSHRDRYEQYF.